These 18 T cell receptor beta chains share one sample of origin, sequenced in a study of response to subunit inactivated influenza vaccine. Using its own MiXCR run on the RT-PCR reads, TCRdb lists one record per CDR3 protein. Altogether approximately 700,000 distinct CDR3 sequences are present, less than 20% being singletons, with the ten largest covering about 9.9%. Source: PBMCs from blood, taken 11 to 12 days after vaccination. The receptor source for this set is a man aged 50 to 59 who received an inactivated influenza vaccine.

This clonotype was seen only a few times. V gene TRBV29-1 combines with J gene TRBJ2-3; weak D call: TRBD2 (6 bases). This CDR3 is built from 13 residues. Germline V gene data show CDR1 as SQVTM and CDR2 as ANQGSEA. V was clipped by 6 bases and J by 4 bases, with 14 bases between them. The CDR3 here is CSVGPRLADTQYF. CDR3 DNA: TGCAGCGTGGGGCCGAGACTAGCAGATACGCAGTATTTT.

The genes are TRBV12-3 or TRBV12-4 and TRBJ2-7; either TRBD1 or TRBD2 may supply D (5 bases each). The CDR3 spans 15 residues. The V end lost 6 bases, the J end lost 4 bases, and 19 bases lay between the germline ends. CDR3 in DNA: TGTGCCAGCAGCCCTATGGGACGCACAGGTTACGAGCAGTACTTC. Its protein is CASSPMGRTGYEQYF.

This clonotype has only a few counts. V usage is TRBV9 and J usage is TRBJ2-7; D is undetermined. The germline V gene has CDR1 SGDLS and CDR2 YYNGEE. V lost 0 bases, J lost 3 bases, and 13 bases lay in between. The length of the CDR3 is 15 residues. CDR3 bases: TGTGCCAGCAGCGTAGGAGGACCAGTTGGCTACGAGCAGTACTTC. Translating gives CASSVGGPVGYEQYF.

This clonotype was recorded a few times. J is TRBJ1-4 and V is TRBV5-1; D may be TRBD1 (6 bases). V lost 4 bases to trimming and J lost 8 bases, with 18 bases between them. CDR3 size: 15 residues. CDR1 and CDR2 (germline): SGHRS, YFSETQ. CDR3 sequence: CASSKLQGRNEKLFF. DNA for the CDR3: TGCGCCAGCAGCAAATTACAGGGCAGGAACGAAAAACTGTTTTTT.

This clonotype has just a few counts. The V gene is TRBV28, the J gene TRBJ2-2; D possibly corresponds to TRBD2 (5 bases). The CDR3 covers 16 residues. Germline V gene sequence: CDR1 MDHEN, CDR2 SYDVKM. V dropped 5 bases and J dropped 5 bases, with 18 bases sitting between them. CDR3 in DNA: TGTGCCAGCAGTCCCTGGACTCACAAGCGGACCGGGGAGCTGTTTTTT. Residues: CASSPWTHKRTGELFF.

The chain joins TRBV7-6 to TRBJ1-2, with TRBD1 matching over 8 bases. CDR1 is SGHVS and CDR2 is FNYEAQ in the germline V gene. V was clipped by 5 bases and J by 4 bases; unmatched bases: 6. This CDR3 spans 14 amino acids. The CDR3 nucleotides read TGTGCCAGCAGCGCTGGACAGGGTTCCTATGGCTACACCTTC. The encoded protein is CASSAGQGSYGYTF.

Ten or more counts support this clonotype. This chain joins TRBV6-1 and TRBJ2-3; 11 positions agree with TRBD2. The CDR3 contains 16 residues. Germline loops: CDR1 MNHNS, CDR2 SASEGT. With V trimmed by 5 bases and J by 4 bases, 8 bases remained unmatched. For the CDR3, the DNA is TGTGCCAGCAGTAAACTACTAGCGGGAGCATCAGATACGCAGTATTTT. It is translated as CASSKLLAGASDTQYF.

This rearrangement joins TRBV20-1 to TRBJ2-3; D unresolved. The V end was cut by 5 bases, the J end by 9 bases, with 15 bases between. CDR3 length: 12 residues. The germline V gene has CDR1 DFQATT and CDR2 SNEGSKA (reference sequence). CDR3 nucleotides: TGCAGTGCTCCCATCCAGGAGTGGACGCAGTATTTT. Protein sequence: CSAPIQEWTQYF.

This clonotype was counted a few times. CDR3 in amino acids: CSATLTSGGDSEQYF. In DNA, the CDR3 is TGCAGTGCAACCTTGACTAGCGGGGGTGACAGCGAGCAGTACTTC. The chain carries TRBV20-1 and TRBJ2-7, with TRBD2 matching over 12 bases. V lost 6 bases, J lost 6 bases, and 12 bases stayed unmatched. The CDR3 extends over 15 amino acids. Per the germline V gene, CDR1 is DFQATT and CDR2 is SNEGSKA (reference sequence).

This clonotype was recorded at least ten times. The chain joins TRBV12-3 or TRBV12-4 to TRBJ2-1, with D possibly matching TRBD1 (6 bases). The CDR3 has 15 residues. Trimming pared 1 base from V and 7 bases from J, leaving 14 bases between. CDR3 loop: CASSLDRVASNEQFF. CDR3 in DNA: TGTGCCAGCAGTTTAGACAGGGTTGCTTCAAATGAGCAGTTCTTC.

About this clonotype itself: This may be a read error, as it is one base from a much larger clone. The CDR3 DNA reads as TGTGCCACCAGTGAAGGGACTAGCGGGTATGGGGAGCAGTTCTTC. Amino acids: CATSEGTSGYGEQFF. The chain joins TRBV10-3 to TRBJ2-1; TRBD2 matches at 12 bases. The CDR3 runs 15 residues. CDR1 ENHRY and CDR2 SYGVKD come from the germline V gene.

A word on this clonotype: One base away lies a much larger clone, so this may be a sequencing read error. This sequence joins TRBV10-3 and TRBJ1-4; D remains ambiguous. Looked up from germline, CDR1 is ENHRY and CDR2 is SYGVKD. The V end was cut by 8 bases, the J end by 8 bases, with 15 bases between. The CDR3 totals 13 residues. CDR3 coding DNA: TGTGCCATCTCCTCCGTCTACGAGGAAAAACTGTTTTTT. This gives the protein CAISSVYEEKLFF.

The chain joins TRBV7-9 to TRBJ1-6; D perhaps matches TRBD1 (5 bases). This CDR3 region has 17 residues. V dropped 2 bases and J dropped 10 bases, with 21 bases sitting between them. The germline V gene encodes CDR1 SEHNR and CDR2 FQNEAQ (reference sequence). The CDR3 bases are TGTGCCAGCAGCTTAAGCGGGGGGGGTTTTGAGGGATCACCCCTCCACTTT. Encoded protein: CASSLSGGGFEGSPLHF.

The CDR3 DNA reads as TGCGCCAGCAGTTCCTCCCAGGGGGAAGCAGATACGCAGTATTTT. Protein product: CASSSSQGEADTQYF. This chain joins TRBV5-1 and TRBJ2-3; 7 bases fit TRBD1. The CDR3 extends over 15 amino acids. The V gene's germline CDR1 is SGHRS and CDR2 YFSETQ. Unmatched junction bases numbered 10, after V lost 5 bases and J lost 4 bases.

This clonotype was picked up a small number of times. The rearrangement links TRBV28 to TRBJ2-7, with D perhaps assigned TRBD1 or TRBD2 (6 bases each). Trimming removed 2 bases at V and 2 bases at J, with 19 bases between. Per the germline V gene, CDR1 is MDHEN and CDR2 is SYDVKM. This CDR3 is 17 amino acids long. Here the CDR3 DNA reads TGTGCCAGCAGTTTACGGCAGGGGTTAACGGGGGCCTACGAGCAGTACTTC. Its protein product is CASSLRQGLTGAYEQYF.

This clonotype turned up a few times. The chain employs TRBV3-1 and TRBJ2-3; D possibly corresponds to TRBD1 (5 bases). Trimming shortened V by 4 bases and J by 7 bases, and 9 bases separated the two germline ends. CDR3 length: 12 amino acids. Germline V gives CDR1 LGHDT, CDR2 YNNKEL (reference sequence). The CDR3 sequence: CASSRQFYTQYF. CDR3 DNA sequence: TGTGCCAGCAGCCGACAGTTTTATACGCAGTATTTT.

The rearrangement joins TRBV7-2 to TRBJ2-2; D is ambiguous. The length of the CDR3 is 14 residues. Looked up from germline, CDR1 is SGHTA and CDR2 is FQGNSA. V lost 5 bases, J lost 5 bases, and 12 bases lay in between. The CDR3 protein is CASSVHSATGELFF. Written as DNA, the CDR3 is TGTGCCAGCAGCGTACACTCTGCGACCGGGGAGCTGTTTTTT.

The chain is built from TRBV3-1 and TRBJ2-4; possible D gene TRBD1, 6 bases. The CDR3 spans 16 residues. Germline CDR1 is LGHDT and CDR2 is YNNKEL (reference sequence). The germline V and J ends were trimmed by 4 bases and 5 bases, with 18 bases remaining between them. CDR3 coding DNA: TGTGCCAGCAGCCCGTATCCCACAGGGATGGAAAACATTCAGTACTTC. Amino acid sequence: CASSPYPTGMENIQYF.